The rows below give T cell receptor beta chains drawn from one sample of a study of Tregs in tolerant kidney transplant recipients. Repertoires were generated with immunoSEQ multiplex PCR, while TCRdb's copy carries only in-frame clones and drops some. The sample lists approximately 99,000 clones, roughly 90% occurring once. The sequences come from CD4+ T cells from blood, collected before the transplant. The receptors were gathered from a human donor who received a combined kidney and bone marrow transplant. CDR3s include the opening cysteine and the closing phenylalanine or tryptophan. D genes are given only for firm matches. Expanded clones are given a class, and other clones once, few, many or no size at all.

size: .; D: .; V: TRBV4-2; J: TRBJ2-1; DNA: TGTGCCAGCAGCCAAGTAGGGGGGGATGAGCAGTTCTTC; CDR3: CASSQVGGDEQFF
size: .; D: TRBD2; V: TRBV10-3; J: TRBJ2-3; DNA: TGTGCCATCAGTGAGTCCGGGGGGGACACAGATACGCAGTATTTT; CDR3: CAISESGGDTDTQYF
size: once; D: TRBD1; V: TRBV14; J: TRBJ2-1; DNA: TGTGCCAGCAGCTCCGGGACAGGGGGCAATGAGCAGTTCTTC; CDR3: CASSSGTGGNEQFF
size: .; D: .; V: TRBV9; J: TRBJ1-4; DNA: TGTGCCAGCAGCGTAGCGGCTAATGAAAAACTGTTTTTT; CDR3: CASSVAANEKLFF
size: .; D: TRBD1; V: TRBV6-6; J: TRBJ2-5; DNA: TGTGCCAGTACTCCAGGGGGAGAGACCCAGTACTTC; CDR3: CASTPGGETQYF
size: once; D: .; V: TRBV7-8; J: TRBJ1-4; DNA: TGTGCCAGCAGTCGAAGTAGTGCAACTAATGAAAAACTGTTTTTT; CDR3: CASSRSSATNEKLFF
size: .; D: TRBD2; V: TRBV2; J: TRBJ2-4; DNA: TGTGCCAGCACTCCTTCTAGCGGGGTAGCCAAAAACATTCAGTACTTC; CDR3: CASTPSSGVAKNIQYF
size: .; D: TRBD1; V: TRBV9; J: TRBJ1-2; DNA: TGTGCCAGCAGCGTAAAGGGGGCTGGTGGTGGCTACACCTTC; CDR3: CASSVKGAGGGYTF
size: .; D: TRBD2; V: TRBV18; J: TRBJ2-5; DNA: TGTGCCAGCTCACCACTACTAGCGGGAGAGACCCAGTACTTC; CDR3: CASSPLLAGETQYF
size: .; D: TRBD2; V: TRBV27; J: TRBJ2-7; DNA: TGTGCCAGCAGTTTATCCCGGCGGGGGAGCTCCTACGAGCAGTACTTC; CDR3: CASSLSRRGSSYEQYF
size: .; D: .; V: TRBV23-1; J: TRBJ1-2; DNA: TGCGCCAGCAGACCCCCCGGGGACAAGACCTCGGTTCTTTATGGCTACACCTTC; CDR3: CASRPPGDKTSVLYGYTF
size: .; D: TRBD2; V: TRBV7-9; J: TRBJ2-7; DNA: TGTGCCAGCGGGGAGGGGCGGGAGCAGTACTTC; CDR3: CASGEGREQYF
size: .; D: .; V: TRBV5-4; J: TRBJ1-1; DNA: TGTGCCAGCAGCTTGGCCGCAGACATGAACACTGAAGCTTTCTTT; CDR3: CASSLAADMNTEAFF
size: .; D: .; V: TRBV7-8; J: TRBJ1-1; DNA: TGTGCCAGCAGCTTAGGGACATCGAACACTGAAGCTTTCTTT; CDR3: CASSLGTSNTEAFF
size: .; D: TRBD2; V: TRBV6-1; J: TRBJ2-5; DNA: TGTGCCAGCAGTGCGGGGGGACCACAAGAGACCCAGTACTTC; CDR3: CASSAGGPQETQYF
size: .; D: .; V: TRBV7-2; J: TRBJ2-1; DNA: TGTGCCAGCACCCCCGGGGGTACCCACAATGAGCAGTTCTTC; CDR3: CASTPGGTHNEQFF
size: .; D: .; V: TRBV5-1; J: TRBJ2-3; DNA: TGCGCCAGCAGCGGGCAGGCGGGGTCAAGCACAGATACGCAGTATTTT; CDR3: CASSGQAGSSTDTQYF
size: .; D: TRBD1; V: TRBV25-1; J: TRBJ1-5; DNA: TGTGCCAGCAGTGTCCGGGACAGGGGGAACAATAGCAATCAGCCCCAGCATTTT; CDR3: CASSVRDRGNNSNQPQHF
size: .; D: TRBD1; V: TRBV6-5; J: TRBJ1-1; DNA: TGTGCCAGCAGAAGGACAGGGTGGGCTGAAGCTTTCTTT; CDR3: CASRRTGWAEAFF
size: .; D: TRBD1; V: TRBV5-4; J: TRBJ1-2; DNA: TGTGCCAGCAGGGACAGGGCGAACTATGGCTACACCTTC; CDR3: CASRDRANYGYTF
size: .; D: .; V: TRBV28; J: TRBJ1-1; DNA: TGTGCCAGCAGTGACGCCGGGGGGAACACTGAAGCTTTCTTT; CDR3: CASSDAGGNTEAFF
size: .; D: .; V: TRBV5-1; J: TRBJ1-4; DNA: TGCGCCAGCAGCTTGAGTAAACGGGGGGATAGTGAAAAACTGTTTTTT; CDR3: CASSLSKRGDSEKLFF
size: .; D: .; V: TRBV11-2; J: TRBJ1-2; DNA: TGTGCCAGCAGCTTAGCTTCACAGACCTCTTATGGCTACACCTTC; CDR3: CASSLASQTSYGYTF